Below are 27 T cell receptor beta chains sequenced from a single sample in a study of multiple sclerosis patients with progressive multifocal leukoencephalopathy. The method was immunoSEQ multiplex PCR; TCRdb's version includes in-frame clones alone and lacks a portion of them. The sample has fewer than 35,000 clones; about 91% are singletons. Time point meaning: before natalizumab initiation. The sample taken for sequencing was PBMCs. The receptors were gathered from a man younger than 45 with multiple sclerosis.

There are a few counts of this clone. The rearrangement uses TRBV4-3 and TRBJ1-4; no firm D call. V lost 0 bases to trimming and J lost 8 bases, with 13 bases between them. There are 15 residues in the CDR3. CDR1 is LGHNA and CDR2 is YSLEER in the germline V gene. The CDR3 DNA sequence: TGCGCCAGCAGCCAAGATGCGGGAAGAGAAGAAAAACTGTTTTTT. Residues: CASSQDAGREEKLFF.

The rearrangement uses TRBV7-9 and TRBJ1-2; 9 bases align to TRBD1. CDR3 length: 15 amino acids. The V gene end was trimmed by 1 base and the J gene end by 6 bases; junction bases not matched to a gene: 6. CDR1 and CDR2 (germline): SEHNR, FQNEAQ (reference sequence). CDR3 sequence (DNA): TGTGCCAGCAGCTTAGTGGGACAGGGACTAGATGGCTACACCTTC. Its protein is CASSLVGQGLDGYTF.

V gene TRBV29-1 combines with J gene TRBJ2-1; D unclear. The CDR3 has 16 amino acids. Germline V CDR1 and CDR2: SQVTM, ANQGSEA. The V end was cut by 0 bases, the J end by 4 bases, with 16 bases between. The CDR3 bases are TGCAGCGTTGAAGATCCGAACCTAGGGCGGTACAATGAGCAGTTCTTC. Its protein is CSVEDPNLGRYNEQFF.

The V gene is TRBV2, the J gene TRBJ2-1; TRBD2 matches at 8 bases. From germline, CDR1 is SNHLY and CDR2 FYNNEI. The CDR3 totals 15 residues. The V gene end was trimmed by 8 bases and the J gene end by 4 bases; junction bases not matched to a gene: 10. The CDR3 DNA is TGTGCCAGCGCGAAGGCGGGAGGCCTATACAATGAGCAGTTCTTC. Its translation is CASAKAGGLYNEQFF.

The chain carries TRBV2 and TRBJ1-5; perhaps TRBD1 as D (5 bases). Germline values: CDR1 SNHLY, CDR2 FYNNEI. The CDR3 has 13 residues. Trimming cost V 6 bases and J 5 bases, with 11 bases left between them. CDR3 DNA: TGTGCCAGCAGAGACAGTAATTATCAGCCCCAGCATTTT. This codes for CASRDSNYQPQHF.

The V and J genes are TRBV19 and TRBJ2-6; D ambiguous. The CDR3 covers 14 residues. The germline V gene encodes CDR1 LNHDA and CDR2 SQIVND (reference sequence). Trimming pared 6 bases from V and 2 bases from J, leaving 8 bases between. Written as DNA, the CDR3 is TGTGCCAGTAGGGCCGAACCTGGGGCCAACGTCCTGACTTTC. It translates to CASRAEPGANVLTF.

The chain uses TRBV7-2 and TRBJ2-2, with D possibly TRBD2 on 6 matching bases. This CDR3 has 13 residues. V lost 5 bases, J lost 6 bases, and 10 bases lay in between. Germline values: CDR1 SGHTA, CDR2 FQGNSA. CDR3 DNA: TGTGCCAGCAGCCCCAGGGAGGCCGGGGAGCTGTTTTTT. Translation gives CASSPREAGELFF.

The gene calls are TRBV12-5 and TRBJ2-6; 7 bases agree with TRBD1. Trimming took 5 bases from V and 0 from J; bases not matched to a gene: 4. This CDR3 has 16 amino acids. CDR1 and CDR2 from the germline V gene are LGHNT and FRNRAP. CDR3 protein: CASGPGTASGANVLTF. Here the CDR3 DNA reads TGTGCTAGTGGTCCCGGGACAGCCTCTGGGGCCAACGTCCTGACTTTC.

This sequence joins TRBV19 and TRBJ2-1; D remains ambiguous. Between the trimmed V and J ends, which lost 8 bases and 4 bases, there was a span of 3 bases. CDR3 length: 10 residues. From germline, CDR1 is LNHDA and CDR2 SQIVND (reference sequence). CDR3 residues: CASGYNEQFF. The DNA for the CDR3 is TGTGCCAGTGGGTACAATGAGCAGTTCTTC.

V and J are TRBV10-3 and TRBJ1-5; possible D gene TRBD1, 5 bases. Trimming removed 5 bases at V and 7 bases at J, with 12 bases between. The CDR3 runs 13 residues. The germline CDR1 and CDR2 sequences are ENHRY and SYGVKD. The DNA of the CDR3 is TGTGCCATCAGTACGCAGGGACCCCAGCCCCAGCATTTT. This codes for CAISTQGPQPQHF.

The rearrangement uses TRBV9 and TRBJ2-7, with 11 positions matching TRBD2. Unmatched junction bases numbered 5, after V lost 4 bases and J lost 2 bases. Germline V CDR1 and CDR2: SGDLS, YYNGEE. The CDR3 contains 15 residues. CDR3 DNA sequence: TGTGCCAGCAGCCCGACGGGACTAGCGGCCTACGAGCAGTACTTC. Encoded protein: CASSPTGLAAYEQYF. The full variable domain, its missing parts supplied by reference TRBV9 and TRBJ2-7, is DSGVTQTPKHLITATGQRVTLRCSPRSGDLSVYWYQQSLDQGLQFLIQYYNGEERAKGNILERFSAQQFPDLHSELNLSSLELGDSALYFCASSPTGLAAYEQYFGPGTRLTVT.

J is TRBJ1-5 and V is TRBV6-5; D ambiguous. CDR1 and CDR2 from the germline V gene are MNHEY and SVGAGI. The CDR3 has 13 residues. The V end was cut by 2 bases, the J end by 1 base, with 3 bases between. CDR3 coding DNA: TGTGCCAGCAGTTACAACAGCAATCAGCCCCAGCATTTT. Its protein is CASSYNSNQPQHF.

The chain uses TRBV4-1 and TRBJ2-1; possibly TRBD2 for D (5 bases). Germline V gene sequence: CDR1 MGHRA, CDR2 YSYEKL. The CDR3 is 13 amino acids. V dropped 0 bases and J dropped 10 bases, with 10 bases sitting between them. The CDR3 bases are TGCGCCAGCAGCCAAGATGCTAGCAGGGAGCAGTTCTTC. This translates into CASSQDASREQFF.

This chain uses TRBV5-4 with TRBJ1-5; no firm D call. The ends were cut back, 4 bases at V and 3 bases at J, with 8 bases in the middle. This CDR3 comprises 13 residues. In germline, CDR1 is SGHNT, CDR2 YYREEE (reference sequence). The CDR3 sequence is CASSPEINQPQHF. In DNA, the CDR3 is TGTGCCAGCAGCCCCGAAATCAATCAGCCCCAGCATTTT. Looking up the rest from reference TRBV5-4 and TRBJ1-5 gives the full variable domain: ETGVTQSPTHLIKTRGQQVTLRCSSQSGHNTVSWYQQALGQGPQFIFQYYREEENGRGNFPPRFSGLQFPNYSSELNVNALELDDSALYLCASSPEINQPQHFGDGTRLSIL.

This chain joins TRBV9 and TRBJ1-1, with unresolved D. The V gene lost 0 bases and the J gene lost 3 bases, with 6 bases spanning the gap. This CDR3 region has 13 residues. CDR1 is SGDLS and CDR2 is YYNGEE in the germline V gene. Here the CDR3 DNA reads TGTGCCAGCAGCGTAGCGATGGACACTGAAGCTTTCTTT. This translates into CASSVAMDTEAFF.

The gene calls are TRBV2 and TRBJ1-1; D remains unclear. Looked up from germline, CDR1 is SNHLY and CDR2 is FYNNEI. Trimming left V 9 bases short and J 1 base short, with 9 bases between. This CDR3 has 12 residues. The CDR3 loop is CARSEENTEAFF. The DNA for the CDR3 is TGTGCCAGGTCAGAAGAGAACACTGAAGCTTTCTTT.

The chain is built from TRBV7-9 and TRBJ2-7; 7 bases match TRBD1. CDR3 size: 16 residues. In germline, CDR1 is SEHNR, CDR2 FQNEAQ (reference sequence). V trimming: 5 bases; J trimming: 2 bases; junction bases outside the gene matches: 12. CDR3 amino acids: CASSTKTPDRTYEQYF. CDR3 bases: TGTGCCAGCAGCACAAAAACCCCGGACAGGACCTACGAGCAGTACTTC.

The CDR3 bases are TGTGCCAGCAGCTCCAGACAGGGGGCAAGGACTGAAGCTTTCTTT. Translating gives CASSSRQGARTEAFF. The rearrangement joins TRBV7-6 to TRBJ1-1, with 10 bases identical to TRBD1. J was trimmed by 5 bases and V by 4 bases; bases with no gene match: 7. The germline V gene has CDR1 SGHVS and CDR2 FNYEAQ. The CDR3 sequence is 15 residues long.

The chain employs TRBV30 and TRBJ1-5, with unresolved D. Per the germline V gene, CDR1 is GTSNPN and CDR2 is SVGIG (reference sequence). The CDR3 extends over 14 amino acids. Deletions cut 0 bases from V and 1 base from J, with 7 bases between. The CDR3 is CAWSVRRSNQPQHF. The CDR3 DNA sequence: TGTGCCTGGAGTGTACGACGAAGCAATCAGCCCCAGCATTTT. Full variable domain (remainder filled in from reference TRBV30 and TRBJ1-5): SQTIHQWPATLVQPVGSPLSLECTVEGTSNPNLYWYRQAAGRGLQLLFYSVGIGQISSEVPQNLSASRPQDRQFILSSKKLLLSDSGFYLCAWSVRRSNQPQHFGDGTRLSIL.

The rearrangement uses TRBV27 and TRBJ1-2, with TRBD1 as a possible D gene (5 bases). This CDR3 is built from 13 residues. Germline V CDR1 and CDR2: MNHEY, SMNVEV (reference sequence). V lost 4 bases, J lost 8 bases, and 14 bases lay in between. This chain's CDR3 is CASSSPGKGGYTF. The CDR3 bases are TGTGCCAGCAGTTCCCCGGGCAAGGGGGGCTACACCTTC.

This chain links TRBV11-3 with TRBJ2-3; D is unresolved. Looked up from germline, CDR1 is SGHNT and CDR2 is YENEEA. The CDR3 runs to 18 residues. V lost 1 base to trimming and J lost 0 bases, with 17 bases between them. CDR3 residues: CASSLGAVVVASTDTQYF. As DNA, the CDR3 is TGTGCCAGCAGCTTAGGCGCCGTTGTGGTAGCTAGCACAGATACGCAGTATTTT.

The CDR3 DNA reads TGTGCCAGCAGCGTAGCTACAAGGGGGAGGGCCGGGGAGCTGTTTTTT. Translated: CASSVATRGRAGELFF. The J gene is TRBJ2-2, the V gene TRBV9; the D gene is possibly TRBD2 (7 bases). The CDR3 is 16 amino acids. V was shortened by 0 bases and J by 6 bases, with 15 bases between the two germline ends. Germline V gene sequence: CDR1 SGDLS, CDR2 YYNGEE.

J is TRBJ2-3 and V is TRBV15, with D unclear. V dropped 8 bases and J dropped 0 bases, with 12 bases sitting between them. The germline V gene encodes CDR1 LNHNV and CDR2 YYDKDF (reference sequence). The CDR3 runs 14 residues. This chain's CDR3 is CATGNLYSTDTQYF. The CDR3 DNA follows: TGTGCCACCGGTAATCTGTATAGCACAGATACGCAGTATTTT. Combining the CDR3 with reference TRBV15 and TRBJ2-3 gives the whole variable domain DAMVIQNPRYQVTQFGKPVTLSCSQTLNHNVMYWYQQKSSQAPKLLFHYYDKDFNNEADTPDNFQSRRPNTSFCFLDIRSPGLGDTAMYLCATGNLYSTDTQYFGPGTRLTVL.

Turning to this clone: At one end, the junction sequence differs from germline, possibly due to a read error. The gene calls are TRBV7-7 and TRBJ2-5; D may be TRBD1 (5 bases). Germline V gene lookup returns CDR1 SSHAT and CDR2 FNYEAQ (reference sequence). The CDR3 has 15 residues. In DNA, the CDR3 is TGTGCTAGCAGCTTAGGTGCCCCAGGGAAAGAGACCCAGTACTTC. Encoded protein: CASSLGAPGKETQYF.

The chain couples TRBV21-1 to TRBJ2-1; the table assigns TRBD2, which was not confirmed against the DNA. TRBV21-1 represents a pseudogene. This CDR3 contains 17 residues. The CDR3 is CASRALLATHSDNEQFF. The CDR3 DNA follows: TGTGCCAGCAGAGCCCTGCTAGCTACCCATTCCGACAATGAGCAGTTCTTC.

The rearrangement links TRBV4-1 to TRBJ2-5; 9 nucleotides agree with TRBD1. V was clipped by 4 bases and J by 4 bases; unmatched bases: 13. This CDR3 spans 17 amino acids. Germline assignment: CDR1 MGHRA and CDR2 YSYEKL. The CDR3 is CASSLTSGQGKGETQYF. CDR3 in DNA: TGCGCCAGCAGCCTAACCTCAGGACAGGGGAAGGGAGAGACCCAGTACTTC.

The V and J genes are TRBV7-8 and TRBJ2-5, with D possibly being TRBD1 or TRBD2 (5 bases each). The better agreement between TRBJ2-7 and the DNA end casts doubt on the J call. CDR1 is SGHVS and CDR2 is FQNEAQ in the germline V gene. This CDR3 is 15 amino acids long. The CDR3 nucleotides are TGTGCCAGCAGTTATAAAGGGACGGGGACCTACGAGCAGTACTTC. Amino acids: CASSYKGTGTYEQYF.